The next 15 T cell receptor beta chains were all read from a single sample in a study of blood T cell repertoires in COVID-19. Here immunoSEQ multiplex PCR was the method, and the copy in TCRdb shows in-frame clones only, minus some. The sample shows roughly 21,000 clones, around nine tenths of them seen only once. Sequencing used peripheral blood. The origin of the receptors is a man between 65 and 80 years old with active COVID-19.

This sequence joins TRBV29-1 and TRBJ1-1, with 7 bases matching TRBD1. The CDR3 covers 13 residues. V shed 5 bases and J 7 bases; nucleotides not matched to a gene: 10. Germline V gene lookup returns CDR1 SQVTM and CDR2 ANQGSEA. CDR3 loop: CSVNAAGGLEAFF. The CDR3 coding sequence is TGCAGCGTTAACGCCGCAGGGGGGCTTGAAGCTTTCTTT.

The J gene is TRBJ1-1, the V gene TRBV7-9; 12 bases are shared with TRBD1. V shed 5 bases and J 5 bases; nucleotides not matched to a gene: 3. The CDR3 extends over 14 amino acids. The germline V gene has CDR1 SEHNR and CDR2 FQNEAQ (reference sequence). The CDR3 loop is CASSKGQGATEAFF. CDR3 sequence (DNA): TGTGCCAGCAGCAAGGGACAGGGGGCGACTGAAGCTTTCTTT.

This chain links TRBV5-1 with TRBJ1-4, with a tentative D call TRBD1 (6 bases). Looked up from germline, CDR1 is SGHRS and CDR2 is YFSETQ. Trimming took 4 bases from V and 8 from J, leaving 15 bases between them. The CDR3 consists of 14 residues. The CDR3 is CASSPQGLGEKLFF. For the CDR3, the DNA is TGCGCCAGCAGCCCCCAGGGGCTGGGCGAAAAACTGTTTTTT.

The chain combines TRBV11-3 with TRBJ2-7, with TRBD1 identical over 7 bases. Trimming took 5 bases from V and 4 from J; bases not matched to a gene: 5. The length of the CDR3 is 13 residues. Germline V gene sequence: CDR1 SGHNT, CDR2 YENEEA. CDR3: CASSPRGLYEQYF. CDR3 DNA sequence: TGTGCCAGCAGCCCAAGGGGGCTATACGAGCAGTACTTC.

The gene calls are TRBV2 and TRBJ2-7, with TRBD1 identical over 10 bases. The V gene's germline CDR1 is SNHLY and CDR2 FYNNEI. J gave up 3 bases and V 9 bases, and 5 bases lay outside the gene matches. This CDR3 has 13 residues. The CDR3 protein is CARSGTGVYEQYF. The CDR3 region has the DNA TGTGCCAGGTCCGGGACAGGGGTCTACGAGCAGTACTTC.

The gene calls are TRBV3-1 (or the pseudogene TRBV3-2) and TRBJ1-5; TRBD1 is a possible D gene (5 bases). The CDR3 contains 14 residues. Germline CDR1 reads LGHDT; CDR2 reads YNNKEL (reference sequence). The germline V and J ends were trimmed by 5 bases and 7 bases, with 15 bases remaining between them. CDR3: CASSELGRTQPQHF. The CDR3 region has the DNA TGTGCCAGCAGCGAACTCGGGAGGACACAGCCCCAGCATTTT.

This clone is a singleton in its sample. At one end, the junction sequence differs from germline, possibly due to a read error. V gene TRBV29-1 combines with J gene TRBJ2-3; TRBD2 aligns across 15 bases. This CDR3 has 14 amino acids. Germline V gene data show CDR1 as SQVTM and CDR2 as ANQGSEA. The CDR3 nucleotides are TGCAGCGTTGCTGTAGGACTAGCGGGGGGGAATACCCATTTT. Protein sequence: CSVAVGLAGGNTHF.

The CDR3 DNA reads TGTGCCAGCAAAATACAGGTATCCTCTGGAAACACCATATATTTT. This sequence encodes CASKIQVSSGNTIYF. The rearrangement uses TRBV6-5 and TRBJ1-3, with D tentatively TRBD1 (5 bases). CDR1 and CDR2 from the germline V gene are MNHEY and SVGAGI. V shed 7 bases and J shed 0 bases, with 13 bases lying between them. CDR3 length: 15 amino acids.

The rearrangement uses TRBV7-8 and TRBJ1-1, with 9 bases fitting TRBD1. This CDR3 is built from 17 residues. CDR1 is SGHVS, CDR2 FQNEAQ, per germline. Losses at the gene ends were 5 bases for V and 14 bases for J; bases not matched to a gene: 24. The DNA of the CDR3 is TGTGCCAGCAGCCGCAGGGGACAGGGAAGAACCCGGCCCGAAGACTTCTTT. Its protein is CASSRRGQGRTRPEDFF. Full variable domain (rest looked up from reference TRBV7-8 and TRBJ1-1): GAGVSQSPRYKVAKRGQDVALRCDPISGHVSLFWYQQALGQGPEFLTYFQNEAQLDKSGLPSDRFFAERPEGSVSTLKIQRTQQEDSAVYLCASSRRGQGRTRPEDFFGQGTRLTVV.

The chain couples TRBV12-2 to TRBJ2-1; TRBD2, the table's D call, was not compared with the DNA. TRBV12-2 is assigned pseudogene status. There are 19 residues in the CDR3. Written as DNA, the CDR3 is TGTGCAAGTCGCTTAGTCGGGACTAGCGGGAGGGACTACGGCAATGAGCAGTTCTTC. Its protein product is CASRLVGTSGRDYGNEQFF.

The V call is TRBV27, the J call TRBJ1-2, with D possibly TRBD1 on 5 matching bases. This CDR3 is built from 14 residues. Germline V lookup: CDR1 MNHEY, CDR2 SMNVEV (reference sequence). Trimming pared 0 bases from V and 5 bases from J, leaving 10 bases between. The CDR3 is CASSLSGGGYGYTF. DNA for the CDR3: TGTGCCAGCAGTTTATCCGGGGGTGGGTATGGCTACACCTTC.

The rearrangement joins TRBV9 to TRBJ1-2; D unclear. V was pared by 4 bases and J by 8 bases, with 15 bases between. The CDR3 contains 13 residues. In germline, CDR1 is SGDLS, CDR2 YYNGEE. The CDR3 protein is CASSPPWAGGYTF. CDR3 nucleotide sequence: TGTGCCAGCAGCCCCCCTTGGGCTGGCGGCTACACCTTC.

This chain links TRBV6-4 with TRBJ2-1, with TRBD2 matching 12 bases. V shed 4 bases and J 9 bases; nucleotides not matched to a gene: 1. The germline gives CDR1 MRHNA, CDR2 SNTAGT. The CDR3 contains 13 residues. The CDR3 DNA reads as TGTGCCAGCAGTGGACTAGCGGGAGTTGAGCAGTTCTTC. Translating gives CASSGLAGVEQFF.

The chain employs TRBV19 and TRBJ1-5; a possible D gene is TRBD1 (5 bases). The germline V gene encodes CDR1 LNHDA and CDR2 SQIVND (reference sequence). Between the trimmed V and J ends, which lost 7 bases and 0 bases, there was a span of 16 bases. CDR3 length equals 16 residues. The CDR3, as DNA: TGTGCCAGTACCCCCGGACATTCCTATAGCAATCAGCCCCAGCATTTT. Protein product: CASTPGHSYSNQPQHF.

In its sample, this clone was seen a few times. V and J are TRBV24-1 and TRBJ2-3; D is undetermined. Germline V gives CDR1 KGHDR, CDR2 SFDVKD. This CDR3 contains 13 residues. Trimming pared 4 bases from V and 7 bases from J, leaving 11 bases between. CDR3 in DNA: TGTGCCACCAGTGACCCACTCCTAAATACGCAGTATTTT. Translation: CATSDPLLNTQYF.